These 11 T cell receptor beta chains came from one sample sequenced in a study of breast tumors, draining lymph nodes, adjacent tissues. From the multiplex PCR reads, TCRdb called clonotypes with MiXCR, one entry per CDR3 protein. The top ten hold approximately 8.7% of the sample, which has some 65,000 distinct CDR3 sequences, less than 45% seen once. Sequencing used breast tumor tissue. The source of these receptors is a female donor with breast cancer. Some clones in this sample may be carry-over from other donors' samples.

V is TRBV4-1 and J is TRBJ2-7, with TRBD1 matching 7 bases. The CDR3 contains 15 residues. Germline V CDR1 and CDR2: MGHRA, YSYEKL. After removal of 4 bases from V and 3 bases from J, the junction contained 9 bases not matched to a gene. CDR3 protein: CASSRESGGYYEQYF. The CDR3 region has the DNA TGCGCCAGCAGCCGTGAGTCAGGGGGTTACTACGAGCAGTACTTC.

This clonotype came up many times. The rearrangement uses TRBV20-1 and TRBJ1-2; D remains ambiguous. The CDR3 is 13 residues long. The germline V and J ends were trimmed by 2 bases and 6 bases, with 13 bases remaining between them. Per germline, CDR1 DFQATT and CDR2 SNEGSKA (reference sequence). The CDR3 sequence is CSARTEGANGYTF. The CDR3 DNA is TGCAGTGCTAGAACAGAGGGAGCAAATGGCTACACCTTC.

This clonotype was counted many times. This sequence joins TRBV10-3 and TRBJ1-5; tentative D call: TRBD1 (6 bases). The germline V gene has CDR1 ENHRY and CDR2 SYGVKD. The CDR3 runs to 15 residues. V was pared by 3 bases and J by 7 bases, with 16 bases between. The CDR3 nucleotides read TGTGCCATCAGTGAACGTACAGGGATCGACCAGCCCCAGCATTTT. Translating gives CAISERTGIDQPQHF.

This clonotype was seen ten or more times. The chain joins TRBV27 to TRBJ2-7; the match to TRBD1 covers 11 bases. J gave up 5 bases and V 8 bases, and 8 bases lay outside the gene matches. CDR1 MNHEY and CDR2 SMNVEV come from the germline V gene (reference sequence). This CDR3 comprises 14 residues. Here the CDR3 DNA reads TGTGCCAGCGGGGAGGGGACAGGGGGTGACGAGCAGTACTTC. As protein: CASGEGTGGDEQYF.

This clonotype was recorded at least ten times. CDR3: CATHRGQPDSPLHF. In nucleotides, the CDR3 is TGTGCCACCCACAGGGGGCAGCCGGATTCACCCCTCCACTTT. The chain recombines TRBV25-1 with TRBJ1-6; 9 nucleotides match TRBD1. The CDR3 spans 14 residues. The J segment lost 8 bases and the V segment lost 10 bases, leaving 9 bases of the junction unmatched. Germline lookup yields CDR1 MGHDK and CDR2 SYGVNS.

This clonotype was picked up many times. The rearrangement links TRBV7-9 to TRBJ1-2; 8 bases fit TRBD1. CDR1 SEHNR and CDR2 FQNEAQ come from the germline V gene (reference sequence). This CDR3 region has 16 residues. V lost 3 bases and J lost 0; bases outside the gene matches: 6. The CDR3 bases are TGTGCCAGCAGCTTTCTTGGACAGGGAACTAACTATGGCTACACCTTC. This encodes CASSFLGQGTNYGYTF.

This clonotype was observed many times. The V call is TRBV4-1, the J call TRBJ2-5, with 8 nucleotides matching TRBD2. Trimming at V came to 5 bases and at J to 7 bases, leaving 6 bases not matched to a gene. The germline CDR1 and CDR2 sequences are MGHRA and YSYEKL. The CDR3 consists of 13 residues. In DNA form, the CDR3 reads TGCGCCAGCAGCTATGGGACTAGTGGGACCCAGTACTTC. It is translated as CASSYGTSGTQYF.

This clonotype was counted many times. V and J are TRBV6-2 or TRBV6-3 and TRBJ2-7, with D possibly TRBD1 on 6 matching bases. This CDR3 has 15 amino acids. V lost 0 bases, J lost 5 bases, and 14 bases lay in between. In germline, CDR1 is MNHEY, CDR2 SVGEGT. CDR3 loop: CASSYSFVRDNEQYF. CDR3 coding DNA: TGTGCCAGCAGTTACTCGTTCGTCAGGGACAACGAGCAGTACTTC.

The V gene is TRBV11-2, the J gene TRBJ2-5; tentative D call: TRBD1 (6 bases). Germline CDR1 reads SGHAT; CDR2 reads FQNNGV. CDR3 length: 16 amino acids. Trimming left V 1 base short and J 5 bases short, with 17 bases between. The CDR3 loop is CASSLVQGNTGETQYF. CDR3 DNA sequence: TGTGCCAGCAGCTTAGTTCAGGGGAACACCGGGGAGACCCAGTACTTC.

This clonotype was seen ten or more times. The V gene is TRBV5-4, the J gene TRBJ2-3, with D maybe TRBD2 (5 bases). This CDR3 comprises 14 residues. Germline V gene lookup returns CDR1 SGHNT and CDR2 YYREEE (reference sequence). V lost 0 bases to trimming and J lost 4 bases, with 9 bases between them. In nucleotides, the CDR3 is TGTGCCAGCAGCTTGGGGCTGAGGGCAGATACGCAGTATTTT. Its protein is CASSLGLRADTQYF.

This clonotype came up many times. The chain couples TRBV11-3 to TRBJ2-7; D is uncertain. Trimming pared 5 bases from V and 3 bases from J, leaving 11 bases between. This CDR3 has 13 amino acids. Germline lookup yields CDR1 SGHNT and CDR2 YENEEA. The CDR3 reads CASSGAAIYEQYF. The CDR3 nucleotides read TGTGCCAGCAGCGGCGCGGCCATCTACGAGCAGTACTTC.